This TCR beta chain was sequenced for a study of blood T cell repertoires in COVID-19. Across the whole study: PBMCs, B-cell-depleted T cells, or T cells provided the cDNA or gDNA that made up the material.

V lost 0 bases to trimming and J lost 4 bases, with 8 bases between them. Germline CDR1 reads KGHSH; CDR2 reads LQKENI. The length of the CDR3 is 14 residues. Only in-frame clones appear in the TCRdb table, and some are missing; sequencing was by immunoSEQ multiplex PCR. The sample records 150,000 to 200,000 clones, about 90% being singletons. Recruits, aged about 18 to 95 years, lived in 24 US areas. The TCR comes from a woman aged 50 to 60 who had recovered from COVID-19. The chain joins TRBV18 to TRBJ2-3; a weak D match, TRBD2 (5 bases). What was sequenced was PBMCs or T cells enriched from blood (not recorded which). CDR3 nucleotide sequence: TGTGCCAGCTCACCACCCGGGATCGCAGATACGCAGTATTTT. Amino acid sequence: CASSPPGIADTQYF. Full variable domain (rest looked up from reference TRBV18 and TRBJ2-3): NAGVMQNPRHLVRRRGQEARLRCSPMKGHSHVYWYRQLPEEGLKFMVYLQKENIIDESGMPKERFSAEFPKEGPSILRIQQVVRGDSAAYFCASSPPGIADTQYFGPGTRLTVL.